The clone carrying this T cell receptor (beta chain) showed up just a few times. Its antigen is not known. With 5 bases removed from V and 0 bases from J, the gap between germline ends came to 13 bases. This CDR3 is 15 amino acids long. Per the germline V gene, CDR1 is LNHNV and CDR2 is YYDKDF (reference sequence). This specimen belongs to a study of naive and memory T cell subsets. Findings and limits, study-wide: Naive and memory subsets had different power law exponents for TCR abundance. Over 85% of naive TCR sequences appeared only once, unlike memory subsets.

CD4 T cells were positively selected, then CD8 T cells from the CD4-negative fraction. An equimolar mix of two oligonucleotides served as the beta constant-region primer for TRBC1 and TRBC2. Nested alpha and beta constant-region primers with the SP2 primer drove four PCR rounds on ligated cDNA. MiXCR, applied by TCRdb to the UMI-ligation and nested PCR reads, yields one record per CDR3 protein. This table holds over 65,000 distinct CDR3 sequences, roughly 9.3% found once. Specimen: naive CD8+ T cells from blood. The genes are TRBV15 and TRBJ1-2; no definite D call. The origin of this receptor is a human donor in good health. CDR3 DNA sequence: TGTGCCACCAGCCGCCGACCGTCATCTAACTATGGCTACACCTTC. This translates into CATSRRPSSNYGYTF.